The clone carrying this T cell receptor beta chain was detected only a few times. Its antigen remains unknown. The entry originates in a study of early T cells in non-severe SARS-CoV-2 infection. Study in general: Unsorted whole blood bulk RNA was sequenced, with unpaired chains. Study-level findings and limits: Matching results from VDJdb favored anti-spike CD8 responses, leaving private and CD4 specificities undetected.

Each single cDNA molecule received a unique molecular identifier. TCRdb recomputed calls from the 5' RACE reads with MiXCR, one row per CDR3 protein. The top ten hold less than 0.6% of the sample, which has roughly 86,000 distinct CDR3 sequences, roughly 14% seen once. V lost 4 bases to trimming and J lost 0 bases, with 15 bases between them. Germline V gene sequence: CDR1 SGHVS, CDR2 FNYEAQ. CDR3 length: 16 amino acids. Source material: whole blood. The origin of this receptor is an adult who was a healthcare worker with PCR-confirmed SARS-CoV-2 infection or an uninfected control (not recorded which). The chain recombines TRBV7-6 with TRBJ1-1, with D unclear. The CDR3, as DNA: TGTGCCAGCAGCTCGGCCGGGCACAATTTGAACACTGAAGCTTTCTTT. This codes for CASSSAGHNLNTEAFF.